The clone carrying this T cell receptor (beta chain) was found once. Its specificity is unknown. The CDR3 runs to 16 residues. The sample belongs to a study of T cell responses to AZD1222 COVID-19 vaccine. Second-dose intervals of approximately 4 or approximately 12 weeks were pooled. Only in-frame clones appear in the TCRdb table, and some are missing; sequencing was by immunoSEQ multiplex PCR. The top ten hold less than 3.5% of the sample, which has about 120,000 clones, roughly 86% seen once. Study results and limitations: Baseline antibody screening turned up just a handful of seropositive AZD1222 recipients. Sampling that yielded the repertoires occurred only after the peak T cell response. Unmutated variant regions reportedly attract nearly half of all spike-specific TCRs.

The TCR was taken from an adult who received the AZD1222 COVID-19 vaccine. The chain is built from TRBV21-1 and TRBJ1-1; the D call TRBD1 from the table was never checked on the DNA. TRBV21-1 is tagged as a pseudogene. Sequencing was performed on peripheral blood, taken 28 days after the second AZD1222 dose. The CDR3 protein is CASSNHAIFSTAEAFF. CDR3 nucleotide sequence: TGTGCCAGCAGCAATCATGCGATTTTTTCGACAGCTGAAGCTTTCTTT.